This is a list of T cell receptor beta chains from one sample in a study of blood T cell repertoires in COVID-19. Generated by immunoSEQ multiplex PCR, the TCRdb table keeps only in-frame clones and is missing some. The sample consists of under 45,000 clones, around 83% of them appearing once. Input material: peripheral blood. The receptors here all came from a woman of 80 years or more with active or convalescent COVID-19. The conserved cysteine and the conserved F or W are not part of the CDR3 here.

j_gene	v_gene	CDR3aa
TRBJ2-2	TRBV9	ASSVASGRSAGELF
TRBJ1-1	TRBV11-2	ASSLETPKTGSEAF
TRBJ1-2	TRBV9	ASSPSGRTNYGYT
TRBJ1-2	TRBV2	ASSEAQGREGYT
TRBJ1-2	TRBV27	ASSPGQGLLLYGYT
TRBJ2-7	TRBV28	ASSFISQGSYEQY
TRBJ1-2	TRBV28	ASSTNRINYGYT
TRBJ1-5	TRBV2	ASGEWGNQPQH
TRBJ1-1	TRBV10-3	AIEAGLGTEAF
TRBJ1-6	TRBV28	ASRDSGTGYNSPLH
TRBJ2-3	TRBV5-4	ASSPGTMGADTQY
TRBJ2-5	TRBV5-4	ASSPGQGSGGGTQY
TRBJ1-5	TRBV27	ASSFGGTNSNQPQH
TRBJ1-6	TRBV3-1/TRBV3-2	ASSLGTVNSPLH
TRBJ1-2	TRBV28	ASSSQGALGYT
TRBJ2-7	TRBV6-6	ASTRAMEQY
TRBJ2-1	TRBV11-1	ASSFPGPPNNEQF
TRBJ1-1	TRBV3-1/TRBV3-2	ASSRPGQIMNTEAF
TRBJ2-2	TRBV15	ATSTQRWSGRDGTGELF
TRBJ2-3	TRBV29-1	SVGGWGSTDTQY
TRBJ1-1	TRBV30	AWTGGSSNTEAF
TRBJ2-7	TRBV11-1	ASSLLFAYEQY
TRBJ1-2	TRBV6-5	ASSITRVGGYT
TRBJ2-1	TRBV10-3	AISESASGEGDYNEQF
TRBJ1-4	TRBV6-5	ASSYSPSEKLF
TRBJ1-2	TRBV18	ASSPDAGPNYGYT